Listed below are T cell receptor beta chains from one sample, sequenced in a study of cytomegalovirus exposure and HLA in healthy donors. The data were produced by immunoSEQ multiplex PCR, yet TCRdb's version contains in-frame clones alone and is incomplete. The table shows more than 150,000 clones, with about four fifths occurring only once. Sequencing used PBMCs. The receptors here all came from a woman in her 30s in good health and CMV-seropositive. Each CDR3 is given with its conserved first and last residue. A D gene is named only where the DNA matches it firmly. Clone size is shown for a subset of rows, as once, few, many or a class of expanded clone.

TGTGCCAGCAGCTCCCCCGACAGGGGCCGAGGCCTCAATTATGGCTACACCTTC,CASSSPDRGRGLNYGYTF,TRBV7-9,TRBJ1-2,TRBD1,few
TGCGCCAGCAGCCAACAACAGGAGCCAGTAAACACCGGGGAGCTGTTTTTT,CASSQQQEPVNTGELFF,TRBV23-1,TRBJ2-2,.,few
TGTGCCAGCAGCACCGCCCCGGGAGGGGGGCCTAGCACAGATACGCAGTATTTT,CASSTAPGGGPSTDTQYF,TRBV5-5,TRBJ2-3,TRBD2,.
TGCGCCAGCAGCTTGGGAGCCGGGGAGCTGTTTTTT,CASSLGAGELFF,TRBV5-1,TRBJ2-2,.,.
TGTGCCAGCAGCACTTGGACAGATACGCAGTATTTT,CASSTWTDTQYF,TRBV11-2,TRBJ2-3,.,.
TGTGCCAGCAGTTCCCTAGGAGGAGAAGGCACAGATACGCAGTATTTT,CASSSLGGEGTDTQYF,TRBV27,TRBJ2-3,.,.
TGCGCCAGCAGCTGGCGGGGGGGAGCGGGAGACTACAATGAGCAGTTCTTC,CASSWRGGAGDYNEQFF,TRBV5-1,TRBJ2-1,TRBD2,few
TGCGCCAGCAGCCAAGAACGGACCGGGGAGCTGTTTTTT,CASSQERTGELFF,TRBV4-1,TRBJ2-2,.,.
TGTGCCAGTAGAGATTCGGGACTAGTTACCGTTCAGTACTTC,CASRDSGLVTVQYF,TRBV19,TRBJ2-4,TRBD2,once
TGTGCCAGCAGCTTAGGCGGGAGATACACTGAAGCTTTCTTT,CASSLGGRYTEAFF,TRBV7-9,TRBJ1-1,.,.
TGTGCCAGCAGTTTCCCAACTGGGAGGTTAGATGGCTACACCTTC,CASSFPTGRLDGYTF,TRBV28,TRBJ1-2,.,.
TGTGCCATCACCCAGACAGGGGCTGGAAACACCATATATTTT,CAITQTGAGNTIYF,TRBV10-3,TRBJ1-3,TRBD1,.
TGCGCCAGCAGTGAGCCCCCGACTAGCGGGCGTTTTAATGAGCAGTTCTTC,CASSEPPTSGRFNEQFF,TRBV10-1,TRBJ2-1,TRBD2,.
TGTGCCAGCAGTGATGGGGTTAGCGGGGTTGCAGAGACCCAGTACTTC,CASSDGVSGVAETQYF,TRBV2,TRBJ2-5,TRBD2,.
TGCGCCAGCAGTGAGGGCGAAAAACTGTTTTTT,CASSEGEKLFF,TRBV10-1,TRBJ1-4,.,.
TGTGCCAGCAGCTCCCAGGGTTACGAGCAGTACTTC,CASSSQGYEQYF,TRBV7-2,TRBJ2-7,.,.
TGTGCCAGCAGCCGGGCGGGAGATCGCTACGAGCAGTACTTC,CASSRAGDRYEQYF,TRBV7-2,TRBJ2-7,TRBD2,.
TGTGCCAGCAGCTTAGCGGGACAGGGGAGCACAGATACGCAGTATTTT,CASSLAGQGSTDTQYF,TRBV11-1,TRBJ2-3,TRBD1,once
TGTGCCAGCAGCCAAGTTGGGACAGCAGTTTACGAGCAGTACTTC,CASSQVGTAVYEQYF,TRBV4-2,TRBJ2-7,TRBD1,.
TGTGCCAGCAGCCTCGGACAGAATAATGAAAAACTGTTTTTT,CASSLGQNNEKLFF,TRBV27,TRBJ1-4,.,few
TGCGCCAGCAGCCAACTAGCAGACCCTCGCTATAATTCACCCCTCCACTTT,CASSQLADPRYNSPLHF,TRBV4-3,TRBJ1-6,.,.
TGTGCCAGCAGTTACGCGCTAGCGGGGGGGACGCATGAGCAGTTCTTC,CASSYALAGGTHEQFF,TRBV6-5,TRBJ2-1,TRBD2,.
TGTGCCAGCAAGGACAGGGGGAATAGTGAGCAGTTCTTC,CASKDRGNSEQFF,TRBV27,TRBJ2-1,TRBD1,.
TGTGCCAGCGGTACAGGGGATCAAGAGACCCAGTACTTC,CASGTGDQETQYF,TRBV11-3,TRBJ2-5,TRBD1,.
TGCGCCAGCAGCTTGGGACAGGTCGCCTACGAGCAGTACTTC,CASSLGQVAYEQYF,TRBV5-1,TRBJ2-7,.,.
TGTGCCAGCACCGGGACAGGGGCTAATCAGCCCCAGCATTTT,CASTGTGANQPQHF,TRBV7-2,TRBJ1-5,TRBD1,.